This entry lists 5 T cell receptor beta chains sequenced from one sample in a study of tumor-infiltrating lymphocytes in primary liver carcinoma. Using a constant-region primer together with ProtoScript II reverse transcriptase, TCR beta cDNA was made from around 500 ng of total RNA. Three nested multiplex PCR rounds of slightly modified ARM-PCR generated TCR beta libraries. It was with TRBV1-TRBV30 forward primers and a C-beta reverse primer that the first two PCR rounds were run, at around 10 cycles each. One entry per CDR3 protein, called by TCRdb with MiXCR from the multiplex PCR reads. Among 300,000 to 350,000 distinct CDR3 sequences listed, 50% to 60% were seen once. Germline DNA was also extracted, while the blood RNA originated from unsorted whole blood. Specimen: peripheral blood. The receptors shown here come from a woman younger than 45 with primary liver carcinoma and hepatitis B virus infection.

This chain's CDR3 is CASSFRAPYGYTF. The DNA of the CDR3 is TGTGCCAGCAGCTTCCGGGCTCCATATGGCTACACCTTC. The chain recombines TRBV5-6 with TRBJ1-2; D not resolved. CDR1 and CDR2 from the germline V gene are SGHDT and YYEEEE. This CDR3 is 13 amino acids long. V lost 2 bases to trimming and J lost 5 bases, with 10 bases between them.

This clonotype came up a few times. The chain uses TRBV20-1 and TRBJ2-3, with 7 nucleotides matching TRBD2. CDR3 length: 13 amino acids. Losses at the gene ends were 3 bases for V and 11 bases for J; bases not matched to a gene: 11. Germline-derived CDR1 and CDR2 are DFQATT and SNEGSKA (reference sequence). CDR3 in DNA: TGCAGTGCTAGTGTCGGGAGGACGTCTAAGCAGTATTTT. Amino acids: CSASVGRTSKQYF.

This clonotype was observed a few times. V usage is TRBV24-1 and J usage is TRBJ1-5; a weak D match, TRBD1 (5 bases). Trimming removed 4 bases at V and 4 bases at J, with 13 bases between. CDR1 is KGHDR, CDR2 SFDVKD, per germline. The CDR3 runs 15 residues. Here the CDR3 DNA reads TGTGCCACCAGTGACGGACGGACAACTAATCAGCCCCAGCATTTT. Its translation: CATSDGRTTNQPQHF.

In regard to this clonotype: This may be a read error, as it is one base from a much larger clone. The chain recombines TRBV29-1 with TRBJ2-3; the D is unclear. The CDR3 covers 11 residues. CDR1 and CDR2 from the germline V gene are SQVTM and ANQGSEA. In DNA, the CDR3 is TGCAGCGTTATCCTCCTCGATACGCAGTGTTTT. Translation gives CSVILLDTQCF.

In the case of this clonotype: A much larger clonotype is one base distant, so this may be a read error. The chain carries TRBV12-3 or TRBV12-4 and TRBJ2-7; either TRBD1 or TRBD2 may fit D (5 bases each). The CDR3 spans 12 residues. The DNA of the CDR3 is TGTGCCAGGAGTTTGCTAGGGACCGCTCAGTACTTC. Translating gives CARSLLGTAQYF.